The rows below give T cell receptor beta chains drawn from one sample of a study of T cells expressing NK-cell markers. TCRdb re-called the 5' RACE reads; every CDR3 protein appears as one record, without DNA. This sample lists under 200,000 distinct CDR3 sequences; its ten largest clones have under 20%. The sequencing sample was made of blood T cells: a sorted CD56 or NKG2C T cell subset, CD4+ or CD8+ T cells, or bulk PBMC T cells (not recorded which). The receptors shown here come from a woman between 18 and 69 years old in good health. Each CDR3 is given with its conserved first and last residue. Each record gives: J gene, V gene, CDR3 protein.

TRBJ2-1 TRBV25-1 CASSDMGKVDNEQFF
TRBJ2-3 TRBV2 CASSVLGLSDTQYF
TRBJ2-1 TRBV10-3 CAISVTSGSENEQFF
TRBJ2-3 TRBV27 CASTRTSGRPDTQYF
TRBJ2-1 TRBV28 CASLLRGQGTYNEQFF
TRBJ2-2 TRBV4-2 CASSQDRTHRELFF
TRBJ2-1 TRBV4-2 CASSQGTSRRYNEQFF
TRBJ2-2 TRBV20-1 CSARFRSPNTGELFF
TRBJ2-5 TRBV7-3 CASSPGGGGETQYF
TRBJ1-4 TRBV7-3 CASSLNPQGANEKLFF
TRBJ2-5 TRBV18 CASSPGVVQETQYF
TRBJ2-3 TRBV7-7 CASSSVAGAPLDTQYF
TRBJ1-6 TRBV2 CASKGAENSPLHF
TRBJ2-7 TRBV7-2 CASSRGPSGGLSYEQYF
TRBJ2-1 TRBV12-3/TRBV12-4 CASSPEDPSSSGPYNEQFF
TRBJ2-7 TRBV20-1 CSARDRDRVFYEQYF
TRBJ2-3 TRBV3-1 CASSLTPGLTDTQYF
TRBJ2-1 TRBV18 CASSVGGEGSYNEQFF
TRBJ2-5 TRBV25-1 CASSEWTLIPGLGAQYF
TRBJ1-6 TRBV18 CASSPPSQGNSPLHF
TRBJ1-5 TRBV20-1 CSVARQGNQPQHF
TRBJ2-5 TRBV12-3/TRBV12-4 CASSFFGLAEETQYF
TRBJ1-1 TRBV12-3/TRBV12-4 CASRRQAGSTEAFF
TRBJ2-1 TRBV7-9 CASSVPGQVNEQFF
TRBJ1-4 TRBV5-1 CASRSSLETNEKLFF
TRBJ1-2 TRBV7-2 CASSPGQNYGYTF
TRBJ1-2 TRBV3-1 CASSHPSMWGYTF
TRBJ1-2 TRBV7-8 CASGAGTGYGYTF
TRBJ2-7 TRBV9 CASSPRGSGYEQYF